Listed here are 27 T cell receptor beta chains from one sample, sequenced in a study of blood T cell repertoires in COVID-19 (dated by TCRdb to between 2020 and 2021). The receptor library was made with the immunoSEQ multiplex PCR assay. Entries here come from immuneACCESS through TCRdb and include only in-frame sequences with V and J called. Some clones fail to appear in such tables; in the studies checked, an unresolved V gene covers under half of the shortfall, and the cause of the remainder is unknown. The sample yields 400,000 or so clones; roughly nine tenths were counted once. The ten largest clones take up around 1.1% of the sample. The sequenced sample was PBMCs or T cells enriched from blood (not recorded which). The receptors were gathered from a young man who had recovered from COVID-19.

This clone was detected a few times. This rearrangement joins TRBV10-1 to TRBJ2-1, with 10 bases lining up with TRBD1. The CDR3 loop spans 14 amino acids. V lost 6 bases and J lost 8; bases outside the gene matches: 7. The germline V gene encodes CDR1 WNHNN and CDR2 SYGVQD (reference sequence). The CDR3 nucleotides are TGCGCCAGCAGCTCGGGACAGGGGTTGGATGAGCAGTTCTTC. It specifies CASSSGQGLDEQFF.

CDR3 loop: CASSERLLNQPQHF. The CDR3, as DNA: TGTGCCAGCAGTGAGCGACTACTCAATCAGCCCCAGCATTTT. The rearrangement uses TRBV2 and TRBJ1-5; D is uncertain. This CDR3 has 14 residues. Germline V gives CDR1 SNHLY, CDR2 FYNNEI. V lost 3 bases to trimming and J lost 3 bases, with 9 bases between them. Looking up the rest from reference TRBV2 and TRBJ1-5 gives the full variable domain: EPEVTQTPSHQVTQMGQEVILRCVPISNHLYFYWYRQILGQKVEFLVSFYNNEISEKSEIFDDQFSVERPDGSNFTLKIRSTKLEDSAMYFCASSERLLNQPQHFGDGTRLSIL.

The chain links TRBV28 to TRBJ2-7; D remains ambiguous. The CDR3 is 14 residues long. V lost 5 bases, J lost 0 bases, and 11 bases lay in between. CDR1 and CDR2 from the germline V gene are MDHEN and SYDVKM. DNA for the CDR3: TGTGCCAGCAGTGACGACACCGACTCCTACGAGCAGTACTTC. As protein: CASSDDTDSYEQYF.

The chain combines TRBV6-5 with TRBJ1-1; D is perhaps TRBD1 (5 bases). The germline V gene has CDR1 MNHEY and CDR2 SVGAGI. V was clipped by 2 bases and J by 3 bases, with 7 bases between them. The CDR3 is 13 residues long. The CDR3 DNA is TGTGCCAGCAGTTACGGGGCCTACACTGAAGCTTTCTTT. Protein product: CASSYGAYTEAFF.

The chain couples TRBV4-1 to TRBJ2-1; 9 nucleotides agree with TRBD2. Germline loops: CDR1 MGHRA, CDR2 YSYEKL. CDR3 length: 19 residues. The trim removed 0 bases at V and 8 bases at J, leaving 17 bases unmatched. In DNA, the CDR3 is TGCGCCAGCAGCCAAGAAAAAGCGGGAGGCTCGCGAGTGGTTTATGAGCAGTTCTTC. Translated: CASSQEKAGGSRVVYEQFF.

The V call is TRBV4-2, the J call TRBJ2-6; D gene ambiguous. This CDR3 contains 18 residues. CDR1 LGHNA and CDR2 YNFKEQ come from the germline V gene. V lost 0 bases and J lost 0, with 12 bases in between. CDR3 DNA sequence: TGTGCCAGCAGCCAAGATAGCTTTCAGAGCTCTGGGGCCAACGTCCTGACTTTC. Translating gives CASSQDSFQSSGANVLTF.

V and J are TRBV7-9 and TRBJ2-1; 8 nucleotides agree with TRBD1. J was trimmed by 6 bases and V by 6 bases; bases with no gene match: 7. This CDR3 contains 14 residues. Germline values: CDR1 SEHNR, CDR2 FQNEAQ (reference sequence). CDR3 sequence: CASSLSRGLNEQFF. The CDR3 nucleotides read TGTGCCAGCAGTTTAAGCAGGGGGCTCAATGAGCAGTTCTTC.

The J gene is TRBJ2-2, the V gene TRBV11-1, with 9 nucleotides matching TRBD2. Germline CDR1 and CDR2: SGHAT and FQDESV (reference sequence). This CDR3 is 14 amino acids long. V dropped 4 bases and J dropped 7; count of bases not matched to a gene: 4. CDR3 region: CASSSRRGGGELFF. Here the CDR3 DNA reads TGTGCCAGCAGCTCCCGGCGGGGGGGCGGGGAGCTGTTTTTT.

The J gene is TRBJ2-1, the V gene TRBV9; maybe TRBD2 (5 bases). With 0 bases removed from V and 6 bases from J, the gap between germline ends came to 7 bases. The CDR3 extends over 13 amino acids. Germline CDR1 is SGDLS and CDR2 is YYNGEE. CDR3 sequence: CASSVGLANEQFF. The CDR3 DNA reads as TGTGCCAGCAGCGTAGGGCTAGCCAATGAGCAGTTCTTC.

The chain carries TRBV18 and TRBJ1-2, with D uncertain. The length of the CDR3 is 16 residues. Germline V gene data show CDR1 as KGHSH and CDR2 as LQKENI. V was cut by 4 bases and J by 0 bases, with 15 bases left in between. For the CDR3, the DNA is TGTGCCAGCTCACTAACCTATCCCTCGGCTAACTATGGCTACACCTTC. Translating gives CASSLTYPSANYGYTF.

The chain recombines TRBV2 with TRBJ1-6; 11 bases align to TRBD1. V was pared by 8 bases and J by 9 bases, with 6 bases of the junction left unmatched. CDR1 is SNHLY, CDR2 FYNNEI, per germline. The CDR3 spans 14 residues. The DNA for the CDR3 is TGTGCCAGCGGGTGGGGACAGGGGGGTTCACCCCTCCACTTT. Translating it yields CASGWGQGGSPLHF.

The V call is TRBV19, the J call TRBJ2-7; 12 bases agree with TRBD2. CDR1 is LNHDA, CDR2 SQIVND, per germline (reference sequence). After removal of 4 bases from V and 5 bases from J, the junction contained 3 bases not matched to a gene. The CDR3 runs to 14 residues. The CDR3 nucleotides read TGTGCCAGTAGTACGACTAGCGGGAGTAACGAGCAGTACTTC. The encoded protein is CASSTTSGSNEQYF.

J is TRBJ1-6 and V is TRBV7-9, with TRBD1 as a possible D gene (6 bases). Germline V gene data show CDR1 as SEHNR and CDR2 as FQNEAQ (reference sequence). Trimming took off 1 base at V and 7 bases at J, with 11 bases between the two ends. CDR3 length: 15 amino acids. The CDR3 protein is CASSLGTVENSPLHF. The CDR3 region has the DNA TGTGCCAGCAGCTTAGGGACAGTCGAGAATTCACCCCTCCACTTT.

CDR3 coding DNA: TGTGCCAGCAGTCTTCTAGGGGAAAACTATGGCTACACCTTC. Residues: CASSLLGENYGYTF. The chain couples TRBV27 to TRBJ1-2; weak D call: TRBD1 (5 bases). V was trimmed by 5 bases and J by 2 bases, leaving 12 bases between them. CDR3 length: 14 amino acids. Germline V gene lookup returns CDR1 MNHEY and CDR2 SMNVEV (reference sequence).

The chain is built from TRBV18 and TRBJ2-1; 9 nucleotides align to TRBD2. Germline CDR1 KGHSH, CDR2 LQKENI. The CDR3 spans 15 residues. With 4 bases clipped from V and 6 bases from J, the junction kept 7 bases outside the gene matches. The CDR3 is CASSLAGVLFNEQFF. CDR3 bases: TGTGCCAGCTCACTAGCGGGAGTTCTGTTCAATGAGCAGTTCTTC.

The chain combines TRBV4-1 with TRBJ1-3, with 7 bases fitting TRBD1. This CDR3 is 15 amino acids long. Per the germline V gene, CDR1 is MGHRA and CDR2 is YSYEKL. J was trimmed by 4 bases and V by 2 bases; bases with no gene match: 5. The chain's CDR3 is CASSQTGAQGNTIYF. The DNA of the CDR3 is TGCGCCAGCAGCCAAACAGGGGCGCAAGGAAACACCATATATTTT.

This clone was recorded a few times. The chain recombines TRBV18 with TRBJ1-2; 9 bases agree with TRBD1. The CDR3 is 15 amino acids. The V and J ends lost 6 bases and 4 bases, in that order; junction bases with no gene match: 9. Germline-derived CDR1 and CDR2 are KGHSH and LQKENI. CDR3 region: CASSPGTGRTYGYTF. The CDR3 DNA reads as TGTGCCAGCTCCCCCGGGACAGGGAGGACCTATGGCTACACCTTC.

The CDR3 is CATSSRGNTEAFF. In DNA form, the CDR3 reads TGTGCCACCAGCTCCAGGGGGAACACTGAAGCTTTCTTT. This chain links TRBV24-1 with TRBJ1-1, with D tentatively TRBD1 (6 bases). Germline CDR1 KGHDR, CDR2 SFDVKD. Trimming shortened V by 7 bases and J by 1 base, and 9 bases separated the two germline ends. The CDR3 covers 13 residues.

V usage is TRBV5-1 and J usage is TRBJ1-1, with D unclear. Looked up from germline, CDR1 is SGHRS and CDR2 is YFSETQ. The V and J ends lost 3 bases and 1 base respectively, with 10 bases between them. The CDR3 consists of 14 residues. The chain's CDR3 is CASSSPRPNTEAFF. CDR3 bases: TGCGCCAGCAGCTCCCCGAGGCCGAACACTGAAGCTTTCTTT.

The chain uses TRBV11-2 and TRBJ2-6; 7 bases match TRBD2. The junction had 12 bases not matched to a gene; V was cut back by 7 bases and J by 0 bases. Germline CDR1 reads SGHAT; CDR2 reads FQNNGV. The CDR3 is 18 residues long. The CDR3 nucleotides read TGTGCCAGCACCCCTAGGGAGGGGCGAAGCTCTGGGGCCAACGTCCTGACTTTC. This gives the protein CASTPREGRSSGANVLTF. The full variable domain, its missing parts supplied by reference TRBV11-2 and TRBJ2-6, is EAGVAQSPRYKIIEKRQSVAFWCNPISGHATLYWYQQILGQGPKLLIQFQNNGVVDDSQLPKDRFSAERLKGVDSTLKIQPAKLEDSAVYLCASTPREGRSSGANVLTFGAGSRLTVL.

This clone showed up just once. The DNA of the CDR3 is TGTGCCAGTAGTATCATGAGGACTAGCGGGATCGTATTTCAGTACTTC. It yields the protein CASSIMRTSGIVFQYF. The rearrangement uses TRBV19 and TRBJ2-4; TRBD2 matches 12 bases. Germline CDR1 reads LNHDA; CDR2 reads SQIVND (reference sequence). With V trimmed by 3 bases and J by 11 bases, 11 bases remained unmatched. The CDR3 length is 16 residues.

The chain carries TRBV6-1 and TRBJ2-3; D unclear. V lost 2 bases and J lost 4, with 13 bases in between. This CDR3 region has 15 residues. Germline CDR1 MNHNS, CDR2 SASEGT. CDR3 sequence reads: CASSELGRYPDTQYF. The CDR3 coding sequence is TGTGCCAGCAGTGAACTGGGCAGGTACCCAGATACGCAGTATTTT.

A remark on this clone: This sample also contains other DNA sequences that code for the same CDR3. The V and J genes are TRBV28 and TRBJ1-2; 10 bases agree with TRBD1. Germline-derived CDR1 and CDR2 are MDHEN and SYDVKM. The CDR3 runs 14 residues. With V trimmed by 5 bases and J by 8 bases, 8 bases remained unmatched. CDR3 residues: CASSLGQGVGGYTF. The CDR3 DNA reads as TGTGCCAGCAGTCTAGGACAGGGGGTTGGCGGCTACACCTTC.

J is TRBJ2-7 and V is TRBV18; 7 nucleotides align to TRBD2. V gave up 0 bases and J gave up 0 bases; unmatched junction bases: 5. The CDR3 runs to 16 residues. Germline V gives CDR1 KGHSH, CDR2 LQKENI. The CDR3 sequence: CASSPPGLAVSYEQYF. Here the CDR3 DNA reads TGTGCCAGCTCACCACCGGGGCTAGCGGTCTCCTACGAGCAGTACTTC.

The CDR3 sequence is CASSRGSSNEQFF. The CDR3 DNA reads as TGTGCCAGCTCACGAGGGAGTTCCAATGAGCAGTTCTTC. The gene calls are TRBV18 and TRBJ2-1; D is possibly TRBD2 (5 bases). The CDR3 consists of 13 residues. Looked up from germline, CDR1 is KGHSH and CDR2 is LQKENI. Trimming removed 4 bases at V and 6 bases at J, with 10 bases between.

This clone was seen a few times. J is TRBJ2-2 and V is TRBV19; D is unresolved. V was cut by 5 bases and J by 7 bases, with 11 bases left in between. CDR1 is LNHDA, CDR2 SQIVND, per germline (reference sequence). This CDR3 has 13 amino acids. Written as DNA, the CDR3 is TGTGCCAGTAGTGTCACAGAAGGCGGGGAGCTGTTTTTT. Its protein is CASSVTEGGELFF.

This sequence joins TRBV5-6 and TRBJ2-5; 7 bases align to TRBD2. CDR1 is SGHDT and CDR2 is YYEEEE in the germline V gene. This CDR3 spans 16 amino acids. V shed 8 bases and J 5 bases; nucleotides not matched to a gene: 18. The CDR3: CARRKVREEGGETQYF. The CDR3 region has the DNA TGTGCCAGACGAAAGGTTCGGGAGGAGGGCGGGGAGACCCAGTACTTC.